This T cell receptor (beta chain) was captured by sequencing in a study of early T cells in non-severe SARS-CoV-2 infection. Attached unique molecular identifiers marked individual cDNA molecules. TCRdb redid the calling of the 5' RACE reads with MiXCR, one entry per CDR3 protein. The sample has tens of thousands of distinct CDR3 sequences; approximately 12% are singletons. On this clonotype: Its antigen remains unidentified.

The CDR3 runs to 15 residues. V lost 10 bases to trimming and J lost 2 bases, with 18 bases between them. In germline, CDR1 is KGHSH, CDR2 LQKENI. Study results and caveats: Anti-spike CD8 specificities were favored by VDJdb matching, whose results missed private and CD4 specificities.

This chain joins TRBV18 and TRBJ1-5; D remains ambiguous. This sample comprised whole blood, obtained at baseline. This TCR came from an adult who was a healthcare worker with PCR-confirmed SARS-CoV-2 infection or an uninfected control (not recorded which). The DNA for the CDR3 is TGTGCCATCGACGACCTAAGGGAGGGCAATCAGCCCCAGCATTTT. Amino acid sequence: CAIDDLREGNQPQHF.